This T cell receptor (beta chain) originates from a study of blood T cell repertoires in COVID-19. In the study overall: The United States, Italy and Spain supplied acute and convalescent COVID-19 samples. T cells, B-cell-depleted T cells, or PBMCs supplied cDNA or gDNA.

The CDR3 has 12 amino acids. Trimming took off 8 bases at V and 5 bases at J, with 12 bases between the two ends. Germline loops: CDR1 MNHEY, CDR2 SVGAGI. Original data processing: Estimated nucleated cell counts came from reference gene primer amplification. Sequencing used immunoSEQ multiplex PCR; TCRdb keeps in-frame clones, though not all of them. The V and J calls and clone size come from that table; D and trimming were worked out from the DNA. The profile shows 90,000 to 130,000 clones, approximately 86% of them singletons. V gene TRBV6-5 combines with J gene TRBJ1-1, with unresolved D. The origin of this receptor is a man in his forties with acute or convalescent COVID-19. The sample consisted of peripheral blood. The CDR3 nucleotides are TGTGCCAGCGAGGCCGGGGTGACTGAAGCTTTCTTT. The encoded protein is CASEAGVTEAFF.